This entry concerns a single T cell receptor beta chain. These data are taken from a study of control samples from healthy donors and cancer patients. The table came from immunoSEQ multiplex PCR; TCRdb's copy has only in-frame clones and leaves some out. The sample contains about 75,000 clones, about 95% of which appear only once. The ends lost 3 bases at V and 0 bases at J; junction bases unmatched: 7. Germline CDR1 is SGHRS and CDR2 is YFSETQ. The CDR3 contains 16 residues. V is TRBV5-1 and J is TRBJ1-1; TRBD1 aligns across 8 bases. The specimen was blood. The TCR was taken from a woman aged 40 to 55 in good health. The CDR3 region has the DNA TGCGCCAGCAGCTCCGCAGGGGGCCGGATGAACACTGAAGCTTTCTTT. Translating gives CASSSAGGRMNTEAFF.